This T cell receptor beta chain was profiled in a study of CD8+ T cells in alopecia areata. It was cDNA, reverse transcribed from extracted RNA, that served as the sequencing template. Assay: immunoSEQ multiplex PCR; the TCRdb copy retains only in-frame clones and omits some. This table has about 30,000 clones, less than 65% appearing once. The V gene lost 3 bases and the J gene lost 5 bases, with 8 bases spanning the gap. Germline lookup yields CDR1 LNHDA and CDR2 SQIVND (reference sequence). The CDR3 runs to 12 residues. The TCR originated in a human donor with alopecia areata. The chain has TRBV19 and TRBJ2-7, with D maybe TRBD2 (5 bases). The sequencing input was NKG2D-high CD8+ T cells sorted from blood. In DNA, the CDR3 is TGTGCCAGTAGTATCGGGGATCACGAGCAGTACTTC. It specifies CASSIGDHEQYF.